The next 22 T cell receptor beta chains were all read from a single sample in a study of T cell responses to AZD1222 COVID-19 vaccine. This table comes from immunoSEQ multiplex PCR, and its TCRdb copy is limited to in-frame clones, with some not included. The sample holds approximately 79,000 clones, 80% to 90% seen once. Here the sequenced sample was peripheral blood, taken on day 0 of AZD1222 vaccination. These receptors all stem from an adult in good health.

This chain joins TRBV19 and TRBJ1-3; D is unresolved. Trimming cost V 9 bases and J 2 bases, with 11 bases left between them. Germline V gene data show CDR1 as LNHDA and CDR2 as SQIVND (reference sequence). The CDR3 sequence is 13 residues long. The CDR3 loop is CASATQPGNTIYF. CDR3 sequence (DNA): TGTGCCAGCGCAACTCAGCCTGGAAACACCATATATTTT.

The J gene is TRBJ2-3, the V gene TRBV3-1 (or the pseudogene TRBV3-2); weak D call: TRBD2 (5 bases). CDR1 LGHDT and CDR2 YNNKEL come from the germline V gene (reference sequence). V lost 1 base and J lost 1, with 12 bases in between. The CDR3 covers 16 residues. Here the CDR3 DNA reads TGTGCCAGCAGCCAAGTTCTTTCCGGGGGCACAGATACGCAGTATTTT. This encodes CASSQVLSGGTDTQYF.

The chain carries TRBV5-1 and TRBJ1-1; TRBD1 might be the D (5 bases). Germline V gene data show CDR1 as SGHRS and CDR2 as YFSETQ. The CDR3 is 16 residues long. V lost 2 bases, J lost 4 bases, and 18 bases lay in between. The CDR3 loop is CASSFGTGSSVTEAFF. The CDR3, as DNA: TGCGCCAGCAGCTTTGGGACGGGATCTTCTGTCACTGAAGCTTTCTTT.

The DNA for the CDR3 is TGCAGTGCTAGTCCCGCCCGCACCGGGGAGCTGTTTTTT. Protein product: CSASPARTGELFF. This chain joins TRBV20-1 and TRBJ2-2; D unresolved. The CDR3 sequence is 13 residues long. V shed 3 bases and J shed 4 bases, with 9 bases lying between them. Per germline, CDR1 DFQATT and CDR2 SNEGSKA (reference sequence).

This clone was observed a single time. The CDR3 loop is CASRAGPRAAFF. As DNA, the CDR3 is TGTGCCAGCAGGGCCGGGCCCCGTGCAGCTTTCTTT. V usage is TRBV28 and J usage is TRBJ1-1; D gene unclear. Germline V gene data show CDR1 as MDHEN and CDR2 as SYDVKM. V was pared by 6 bases and J by 10 bases, with 15 bases between. The CDR3 is 12 residues long. The full variable domain, in which reference TRBV28 and TRBJ1-1 provide the parts outside the CDR3, is DVKVTQSSRYLVKRTGEKVFLECVQDMDHENMFWYRQDPGLGLRLIYFSYDVKMKEKGDIPEGYSVSREKKERFSLILESASTNQTSMYLCASRAGPRAAFFGQGTRLTVV.

The V call is TRBV7-8, the J call TRBJ1-4, with 7 bases matching TRBD1. The CDR3 sequence is 15 residues long. V was clipped by 8 bases and J by 10 bases; unmatched bases: 16. Germline assignment: CDR1 SGHVS and CDR2 FQNEAQ. The CDR3 nucleotides are TGTGCCAGCCGAAACTCAAGGGACAGCGCGGCAAAACTGTTTTTT. Its translation: CASRNSRDSAAKLFF.

The genes are TRBV5-1 and TRBJ1-3; D perhaps matches TRBD1 (5 bases). The CDR3 has 15 residues. Trimming cost V 3 bases and J 3 bases, with 13 bases left between them. The germline V gene encodes CDR1 SGHRS and CDR2 YFSETQ. CDR3 sequence reads: CASSSTGYFGNTIYF. DNA of the CDR3: TGCGCCAGCAGCTCAACAGGTTACTTTGGAAACACCATATATTTT.

The gene calls are TRBV5-1 and TRBJ1-2; 9 bases are a match to TRBD1. Germline V gives CDR1 SGHRS, CDR2 YFSETQ. This CDR3 region has 14 residues. The junction had 7 bases not matched to a gene; V was cut back by 4 bases and J by 6 bases. CDR3 nucleotides: TGCGCCAGCAGCCGGACAGGGGAACGTGATGGCTACACCTTC. This sequence encodes CASSRTGERDGYTF.

This clone was found once. This chain joins TRBV19 and TRBJ1-3; TRBD1 agrees at 8 bases. In germline, CDR1 is LNHDA, CDR2 SQIVND (reference sequence). The ends lost 5 bases at V and 4 bases at J; junction bases unmatched: 4. The CDR3 is 14 residues long. This CDR3 is CASSGQGAGNTIYF. CDR3 sequence (DNA): TGTGCCAGTAGTGGACAGGGCGCAGGAAACACCATATATTTT.

This sequence joins TRBV5-1 and TRBJ2-7; D possibly uses TRBD1 or TRBD2 (5 bases each). V gave up 2 bases and J gave up 2 bases, with 14 bases separating them. The CDR3 is made up of 15 amino acids. Germline V gene lookup returns CDR1 SGHRS and CDR2 YFSETQ. The CDR3 DNA sequence: TGCGCCAGCAGCTTATTCGGGACGGAGACCTACGAGCAGTACTTC. Protein sequence: CASSLFGTETYEQYF.

The chain uses TRBV30 and TRBJ2-2; the D gene is possibly TRBD2 (6 bases). The CDR3 is made up of 14 amino acids. V was trimmed by 1 base and J by 7 bases, leaving 13 bases between them. The germline V gene has CDR1 GTSNPN and CDR2 SVGIG (reference sequence). In DNA form, the CDR3 reads TGTGCCTGGAGTGCGGTTGGGGGGATCGGGGAGCTGTTTTTT. Its protein is CAWSAVGGIGELFF. Supplemented by reference TRBV30 and TRBJ2-2, the full variable domain reads SQTIHQWPATLVQPVGSPLSLECTVEGTSNPNLYWYRQAAGRGLQLLFYSVGIGQISSEVPQNLSASRPQDRQFILSSKKLLLSDSGFYLCAWSAVGGIGELFFGEGSRLTVL.

This chain uses TRBV6-5 with TRBJ1-4; D perhaps matches TRBD1 (6 bases). CDR1 and CDR2 from the germline V gene are MNHEY and SVGAGI. The CDR3 consists of 12 residues. V lost 8 bases to trimming and J lost 7 bases, with 11 bases between them. CDR3 DNA: TGTGCCAGCCGAGGACAGTCTGAAAAACTGTTTTTT. Translating it yields CASRGQSEKLFF.

V gene TRBV6-5 combines with J gene TRBJ1-4; TRBD1 is a possible D gene (6 bases). Germline values: CDR1 MNHEY, CDR2 SVGAGI. V was shortened by 6 bases and J by 4 bases, with 15 bases between the two germline ends. The CDR3 has 15 residues. The CDR3: CASRGSGTFNEKLFF. The CDR3 DNA is TGTGCCAGCAGAGGTTCCGGGACATTTAATGAAAAACTGTTTTTT.

The genes are TRBV16 and TRBJ2-3; unclear D gene. The CDR3 has 14 residues. Germline lookup yields CDR1 KGHSY and CDR2 FQNENV. V lost 0 bases to trimming and J lost 2 bases, with 6 bases between them. The CDR3 sequence is CASSQSSHTDTQYF. In DNA, the CDR3 is TGTGCCAGCAGCCAATCGTCTCACACAGATACGCAGTATTTT. The full variable domain, in which reference TRBV16 and TRBJ2-3 provide the parts outside the CDR3, is GEEVAQTPKHLVRGEGQKAKLYCAPIKGHSYVFWYQQVLKNEFKFLISFQNENVFDETGMPKERFSAKCLPNSPCSLEIQATKLEDSAVYFCASSQSSHTDTQYFGPGTRLTVL.

V gene TRBV4-1 combines with J gene TRBJ2-7; 7 bases agree with TRBD2. V lost 0 bases to trimming and J lost 4 bases; unmatched junction nucleotides: 3. This CDR3 has 14 amino acids. CDR1 and CDR2 from the germline V gene are MGHRA and YSYEKL. The CDR3 coding sequence is TGCGCCAGCAGCCAAGACCGGGGAGGGTACGAGCAGTACTTC. Protein: CASSQDRGGYEQYF.

CDR3 in DNA: TGTGCCAGCAGCGTAAGTCAGGGGGCCTACTCTGGAAACACCATATATTTT. Encoded protein: CASSVSQGAYSGNTIYF. J is TRBJ1-3 and V is TRBV9; 8 bases are a match to TRBD1. This CDR3 spans 17 amino acids. The germline CDR1 and CDR2 sequences are SGDLS and YYNGEE. V trimming: 1 base; J trimming: 0 bases; junction bases outside the gene matches: 6.

The rearrangement uses TRBV7-6 and TRBJ1-4; D is perhaps TRBD1 (5 bases). There are 15 residues in the CDR3. The V gene lost 5 bases and the J gene lost 3 bases, with 13 bases spanning the gap. Germline V lookup: CDR1 SGHVS, CDR2 FNYEAQ. CDR3 coding DNA: TGTGCCAGCAGCCTCTTCGGGGGTTCTAATGAAAAACTGTTTTTT. The encoded protein is CASSLFGGSNEKLFF.

The CDR3 DNA follows: TGTGCCAGCAGCTTGGGACAGAATCAGCCCCAGCATTTT. Translating it yields CASSLGQNQPQHF. This chain uses TRBV14 with TRBJ1-5; 7 nucleotides align to TRBD1. V lost 5 bases to trimming and J lost 4 bases; unmatched junction nucleotides: 2. This CDR3 region has 13 residues. Per germline, CDR1 SGHDN and CDR2 FVKESK.

The chain uses TRBV20-1 and TRBJ2-3; TRBD1 might be the D (6 bases). Between the trimmed V and J ends, which lost 3 bases and 6 bases, there was a span of 10 bases. CDR1 DFQATT and CDR2 SNEGSKA come from the germline V gene (reference sequence). This CDR3 spans 12 amino acids. The DNA of the CDR3 is TGCAGTGCTAGTGTTAGGGGGGATACGCAGTATTTT. It specifies CSASVRGDTQYF.

The chain has TRBV5-4 and TRBJ2-1, with 14 nucleotides matching TRBD2. V was pared by 0 bases and J by 6 bases, with 2 bases of the junction left unmatched. There are 16 residues in the CDR3. Looked up from germline, CDR1 is SGHNT and CDR2 is YYREEE (reference sequence). The CDR3 loop is CASSLAGTSGSNEQFF. Written as DNA, the CDR3 is TGTGCCAGCAGCTTGGCCGGGACTAGCGGGAGCAATGAGCAGTTCTTC.

The V and J genes are TRBV11-3 and TRBJ1-1; no clear D. This CDR3 spans 13 amino acids. V was clipped by 3 bases and J by 5 bases, with 10 bases between them. Germline CDR1 and CDR2: SGHNT and YENEEA. The CDR3 region is CASSFQVGTEAFF. As DNA, the CDR3 is TGTGCCAGCAGCTTTCAGGTAGGGACTGAAGCTTTCTTT. The variable domain in full, completed from reference TRBV11-3 and TRBJ1-1, reads EAGVVQSPRYKIIEKKQPVAFWCNPISGHNTLYWYLQNLGQGPELLIRYENEEAVDDSQLPKDRFSAERLKGVDSTLKIQPAELGDSAVYLCASSFQVGTEAFFGQGTRLTVV.

The rearrangement uses TRBV6-5 and TRBJ2-1; 9 bases map to TRBD2. Germline V CDR1 and CDR2: MNHEY, SVGAGI. J lost 5 bases, V lost 0 bases, and 5 bases had no gene match. This CDR3 region has 16 residues. The CDR3 region has the DNA TGTGCCAGCAGTTACTCGGGCGGGAGGGGGCACAATGAGCAGTTCTTC. It specifies CASSYSGGRGHNEQFF.